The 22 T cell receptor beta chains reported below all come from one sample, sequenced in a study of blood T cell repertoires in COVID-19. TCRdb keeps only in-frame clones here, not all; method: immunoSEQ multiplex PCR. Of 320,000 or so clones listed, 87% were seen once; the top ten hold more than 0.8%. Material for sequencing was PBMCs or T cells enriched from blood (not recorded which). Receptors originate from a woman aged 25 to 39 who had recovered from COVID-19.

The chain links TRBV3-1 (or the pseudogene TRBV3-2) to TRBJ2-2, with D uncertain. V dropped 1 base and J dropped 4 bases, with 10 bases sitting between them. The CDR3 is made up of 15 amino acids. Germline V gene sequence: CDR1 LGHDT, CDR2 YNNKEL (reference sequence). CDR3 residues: CASSQGVELTGELFF. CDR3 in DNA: TGTGCCAGCAGCCAAGGGGTGGAGCTCACCGGGGAGCTGTTTTTT.

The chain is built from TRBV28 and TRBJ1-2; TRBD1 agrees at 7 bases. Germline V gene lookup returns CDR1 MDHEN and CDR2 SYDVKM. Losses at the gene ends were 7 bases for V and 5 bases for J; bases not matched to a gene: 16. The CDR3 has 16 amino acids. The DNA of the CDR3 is TGTGCCAGCATCCCGACCCAGCAGGGGGTAGGGTATGGCTACACCTTC. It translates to CASIPTQQGVGYGYTF.

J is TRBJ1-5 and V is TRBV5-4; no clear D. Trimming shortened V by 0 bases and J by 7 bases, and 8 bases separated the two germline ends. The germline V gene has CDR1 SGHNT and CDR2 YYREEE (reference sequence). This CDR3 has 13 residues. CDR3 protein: CASSLGEGQPQHF. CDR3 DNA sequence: TGTGCCAGCAGCTTGGGGGAGGGACAGCCCCAGCATTTT. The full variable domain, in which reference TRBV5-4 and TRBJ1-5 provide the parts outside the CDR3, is ETGVTQSPTHLIKTRGQQVTLRCSSQSGHNTVSWYQQALGQGPQFIFQYYREEENGRGNFPPRFSGLQFPNYSSELNVNALELDDSALYLCASSLGEGQPQHFGDGTRLSIL.

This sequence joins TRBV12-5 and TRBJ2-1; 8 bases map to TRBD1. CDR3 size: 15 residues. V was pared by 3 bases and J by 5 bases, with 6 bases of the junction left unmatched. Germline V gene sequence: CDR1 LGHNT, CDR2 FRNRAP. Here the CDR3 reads CASGFGDRSDNEQFF. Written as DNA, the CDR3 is TGTGCTAGTGGTTTTGGGGACAGGAGCGACAATGAGCAGTTCTTC.

CDR3 nucleotide sequence: TGTGCCAGCAGCCAAGTGGTGGCCAGGCCCACCCACTCCTACGAGCAGTACTTC. It encodes CASSQVVARPTHSYEQYF. The chain joins TRBV3-1 (or the pseudogene TRBV3-2) to TRBJ2-7; D gene uncertain. Trimming removed 1 base at V and 0 bases at J, with 19 bases between. This CDR3 comprises 18 residues. Per the germline V gene, CDR1 is LGHDT and CDR2 is YNNKEL (reference sequence).

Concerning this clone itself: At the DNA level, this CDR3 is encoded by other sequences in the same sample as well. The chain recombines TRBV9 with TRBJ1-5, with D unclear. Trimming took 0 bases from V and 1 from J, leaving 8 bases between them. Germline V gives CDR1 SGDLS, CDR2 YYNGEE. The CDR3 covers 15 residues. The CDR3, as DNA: TGTGCCAGCAGCGTAGATGGCAGAAGCAATCAGCCCCAGCATTTT. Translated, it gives CASSVDGRSNQPQHF.

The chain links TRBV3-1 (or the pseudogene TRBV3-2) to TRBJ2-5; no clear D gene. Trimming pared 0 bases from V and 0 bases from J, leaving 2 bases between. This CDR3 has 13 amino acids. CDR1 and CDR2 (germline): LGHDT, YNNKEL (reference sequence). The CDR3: CASSQDYQETQYF. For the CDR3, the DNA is TGTGCCAGCAGCCAAGACTACCAAGAGACCCAGTACTTC.

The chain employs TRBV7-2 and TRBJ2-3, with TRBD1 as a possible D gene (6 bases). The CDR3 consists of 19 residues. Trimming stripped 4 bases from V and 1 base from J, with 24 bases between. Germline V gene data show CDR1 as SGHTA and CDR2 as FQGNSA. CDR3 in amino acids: CASSSHGPGTLSRTDTQYF. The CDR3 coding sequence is TGTGCCAGCAGCTCTCACGGTCCCGGGACACTGTCCCGCACAGATACGCAGTATTTT.

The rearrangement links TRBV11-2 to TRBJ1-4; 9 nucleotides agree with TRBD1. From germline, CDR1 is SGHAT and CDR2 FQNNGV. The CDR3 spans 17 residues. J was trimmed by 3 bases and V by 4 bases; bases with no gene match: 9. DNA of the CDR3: TGTGCCAGCAGCTCACGGGACAGGGTACAGCCTAATGAAAAACTGTTTTTT. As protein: CASSSRDRVQPNEKLFF. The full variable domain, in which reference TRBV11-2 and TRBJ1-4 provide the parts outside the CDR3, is EAGVAQSPRYKIIEKRQSVAFWCNPISGHATLYWYQQILGQGPKLLIQFQNNGVVDDSQLPKDRFSAERLKGVDSTLKIQPAKLEDSAVYLCASSSRDRVQPNEKLFFGSGTQLSVL.

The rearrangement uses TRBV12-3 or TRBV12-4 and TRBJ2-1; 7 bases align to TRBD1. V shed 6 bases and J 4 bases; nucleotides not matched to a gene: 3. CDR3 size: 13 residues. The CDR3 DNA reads TGTGCCAGCAGGTCGGGACAGTACAATGAGCAGTTCTTC. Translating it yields CASRSGQYNEQFF.

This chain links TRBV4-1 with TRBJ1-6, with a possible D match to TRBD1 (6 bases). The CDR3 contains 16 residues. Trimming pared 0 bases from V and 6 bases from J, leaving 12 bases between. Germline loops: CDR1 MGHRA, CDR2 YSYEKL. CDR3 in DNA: TGCGCCAGCAGCCAAGACCCCGGGACACCTAATTCACCCCTCCACTTT. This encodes CASSQDPGTPNSPLHF.

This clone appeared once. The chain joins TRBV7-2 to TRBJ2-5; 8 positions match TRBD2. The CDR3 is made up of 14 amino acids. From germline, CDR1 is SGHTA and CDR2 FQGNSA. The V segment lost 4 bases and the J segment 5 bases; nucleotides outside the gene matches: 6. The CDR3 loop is CASSSRAGAETQYF. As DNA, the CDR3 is TGTGCCAGCAGCTCCCGAGCGGGGGCGGAGACCCAGTACTTC.

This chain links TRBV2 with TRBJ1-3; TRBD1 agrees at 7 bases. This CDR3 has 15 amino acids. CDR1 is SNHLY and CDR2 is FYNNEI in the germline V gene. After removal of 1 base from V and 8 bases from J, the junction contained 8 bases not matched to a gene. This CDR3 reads CASSEDWGQWDTIYF. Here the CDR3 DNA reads TGTGCCAGCAGTGAAGACTGGGGACAGTGGGACACCATATATTTT.

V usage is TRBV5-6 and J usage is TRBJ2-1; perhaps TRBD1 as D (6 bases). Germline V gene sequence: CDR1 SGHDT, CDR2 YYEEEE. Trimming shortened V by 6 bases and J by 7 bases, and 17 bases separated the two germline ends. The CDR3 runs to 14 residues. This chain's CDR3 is CASKYGTNGNEQFF. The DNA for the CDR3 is TGTGCCAGCAAGTACGGGACAAACGGGAATGAGCAGTTCTTC. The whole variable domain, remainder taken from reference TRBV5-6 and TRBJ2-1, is DAGVTQSPTHLIKTRGQQVTLRCSPKSGHDTVSWYQQALGQGPQFIFQYYEEEERQRGNFPDRFSGHQFPNYSSELNVNALLLGDSALYLCASKYGTNGNEQFFGPGTRLTVL.

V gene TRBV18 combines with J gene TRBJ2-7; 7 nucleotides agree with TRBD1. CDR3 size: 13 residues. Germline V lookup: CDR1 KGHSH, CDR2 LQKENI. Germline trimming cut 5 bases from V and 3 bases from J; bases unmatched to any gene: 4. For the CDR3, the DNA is TGTGCCAGCTCATCCGGACAGGACTACGAGCAGTACTTC. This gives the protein CASSSGQDYEQYF.

CDR3 residues: CASSPPGGASYEQYF. The DNA for the CDR3 is TGTGCCAGCAGCCCGCCCGGGGGGGCCTCCTACGAGCAGTACTTC. This chain uses TRBV7-8 with TRBJ2-7, with 8 bases fitting TRBD2. The CDR3 covers 15 residues. Germline values: CDR1 SGHVS, CDR2 FQNEAQ. With V trimmed by 5 bases and J by 0 bases, 6 bases remained unmatched.

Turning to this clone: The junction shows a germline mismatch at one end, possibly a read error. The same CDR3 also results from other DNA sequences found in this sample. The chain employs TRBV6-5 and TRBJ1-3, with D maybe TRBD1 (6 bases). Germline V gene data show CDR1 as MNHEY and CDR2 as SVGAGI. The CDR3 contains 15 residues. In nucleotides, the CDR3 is TGTGCCAGCAGTCGACAGGACCGGGCTGGAGACACCATATATTTT. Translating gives CASSRQDRAGDTIYF.

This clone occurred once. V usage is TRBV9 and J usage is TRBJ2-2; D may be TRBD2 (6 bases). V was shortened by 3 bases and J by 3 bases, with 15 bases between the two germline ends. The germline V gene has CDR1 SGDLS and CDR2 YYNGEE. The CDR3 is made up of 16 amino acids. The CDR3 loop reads CASSAPGGLDTGELFF. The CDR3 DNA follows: TGTGCCAGCAGCGCACCCGGGGGTTTGGACACCGGGGAGCTGTTTTTT.

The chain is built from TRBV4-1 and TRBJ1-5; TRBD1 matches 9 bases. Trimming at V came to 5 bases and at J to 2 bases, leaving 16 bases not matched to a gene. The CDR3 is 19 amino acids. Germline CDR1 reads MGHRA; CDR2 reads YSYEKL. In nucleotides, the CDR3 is TGCGCCAGCAGCTCTCCGGTGACCGGGACAGGGTTGGGCAATCAGCCCCAGCATTTT. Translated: CASSSPVTGTGLGNQPQHF.

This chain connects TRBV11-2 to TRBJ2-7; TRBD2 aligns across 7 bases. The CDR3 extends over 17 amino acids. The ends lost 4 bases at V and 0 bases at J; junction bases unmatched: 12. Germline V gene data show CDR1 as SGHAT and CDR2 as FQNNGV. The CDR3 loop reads CASSSIRWGGDSYEQYF. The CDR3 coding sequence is TGTGCCAGCAGCTCAATAAGATGGGGGGGGGACTCCTACGAGCAGTACTTC.

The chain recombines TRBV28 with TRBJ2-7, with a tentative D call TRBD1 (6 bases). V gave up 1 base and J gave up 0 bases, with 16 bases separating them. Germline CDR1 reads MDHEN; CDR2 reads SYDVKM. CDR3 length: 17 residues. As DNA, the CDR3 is TGTGCCAGCAGTTTATTAATTCGAGACAGGAACTCCTACGAGCAGTACTTC. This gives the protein CASSLLIRDRNSYEQYF.

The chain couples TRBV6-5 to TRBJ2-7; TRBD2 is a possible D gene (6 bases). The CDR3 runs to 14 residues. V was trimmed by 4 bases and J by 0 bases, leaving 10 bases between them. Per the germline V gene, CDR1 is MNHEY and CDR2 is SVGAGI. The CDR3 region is CASSWDSNSYEQYF. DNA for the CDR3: TGTGCCAGCAGTTGGGACTCCAACTCCTACGAGCAGTACTTC.